This entry is about one TCR beta chain. Its matching antigen is unknown. An input of about 0.5 to 1 ug of RNA was subjected to reverse transcription using random hexamers. Each CDR3 protein is one row after TCRdb ran MiXCR on the immunoSEQ multiplex PCR reads. The table lists under 300,000 distinct CDR3 sequences, around 96% of them singletons. This specimen belongs to a study of CD8 T cells in Susac syndrome. Background on the study: Patients with Susac syndrome were therapy-naive, treated with corticosteroids, or treated with intravenous immunoglobulin alone when blood was collected. Whole-study findings and limits: The CD4+ T cell repertoires in Susac syndrome did not show any clonal expansion.

TEMRA cells underwent FACS enrichment and CD8+ and CD4+ T cells underwent negative isolation. This CDR3 is 16 amino acids long. The J segment lost 0 bases and the V segment lost 6 bases, leaving 8 bases of the junction unmatched. Germline values: CDR1 MNHNS, CDR2 SASEGT. The sample consisted of CD4+ T cells from PBMCs. The chain carries TRBV6-1 and TRBJ2-1; 7 bases align to TRBD2. The receptor comes from a human donor with Susac syndrome. CDR3 in DNA: TGTGCCAGCAGCCGATCGGGACTACCCTCCTACAATGAGCAGTTCTTC. This encodes CASSRSGLPSYNEQFF.